This T cell receptor beta chain is drawn from a study of regulatory T cells in long-lasting Graves disease. Documented time point: persistent/refractory GD, antithyroid drugs over 5 years with positive TRAb. Following extraction of RNA from PBMCs, that RNA was used to make the TCR library. Graves' disease diagnoses used American Thyroid Association guidelines. A note on this clonotype: Its specificity is unknown.

Arm-PCR of CDR3 regions and iRepertoire HTBI primers were the basis on which TCR beta libraries were built. A single record per CDR3 protein comes from TCRdb applying MiXCR to the multiplex PCR reads. The sample holds some 300,000 distinct CDR3 sequences, 20% to 25% seen once. Overall study findings and caveats: Persistent Graves' patients showed less TCR diversity than newly diagnosed ones.

This CDR3 has 15 amino acids. J gave up 2 bases and V 0 bases, and 6 bases lay outside the gene matches. Germline V gene lookup returns CDR1 DFQATT and CDR2 SNEGSKA (reference sequence). This sample comprised peripheral blood mononuclear cells (PBMCs), obtained when the disease was refractory, from a patient treated with antithyroid drugs. The source of this sequence is a female donor with Graves disease. The chain links TRBV20-1 to TRBJ2-7; 8 bases agree with TRBD1. In DNA, the CDR3 is TGCAGTGCTAGAGATTTAGACAGGGGAACCTACGAGCAGTACTTC. Its translation: CSARDLDRGTYEQYF.